The clone carrying this T cell receptor beta chain was seen a few times. What it binds is unknown. The record originates from a study of T cell repertoires in cytomegalovirus infection. About the research overall: It was the public TCR beta signatures that indicated both CMV infection and matching HLA type.

TCRdb ran MiXCR on the reads and lists one entry per CDR3 protein. Of some 350,000 distinct CDR3 sequences listed, roughly 29% are singletons. Study outcomes and limitations: The ex vivo response was dominated by HLA-C-restricted CMV-specific TCR beta clonotypes.

CDR1 is SGHVS, CDR2 FNYEAQ, per germline. The V and J ends lost 4 bases and 7 bases respectively, with 23 bases between them. The CDR3 runs 17 residues. This chain uses TRBV7-6 with TRBJ2-1; D remains unclear. The sequences come from cultured PBMCs, collected from culture after CMV antigen stimulation. The sequence derives from a human donor in good health (CMV status not recorded). Some clones in this sample may be carry-over from other donors' samples. CDR3 region: CASSSPDMSPSKNEQFF. CDR3 DNA sequence: TGTGCCAGCAGCTCTCCCGACATGTCTCCCTCGAAGAATGAGCAGTTCTTC.